This TCR beta chain came from a study of blood T cell repertoires in COVID-19. Per the study methods: Amplification of reference gene primers was used by the study to estimate nucleated cell counts. Only in-frame clones appear in the TCRdb table, and some are missing; sequencing was by immunoSEQ multiplex PCR. That table supplies the V and J calls and clone size; D and trimming were determined from the DNA. The sample carries under 150,000 clones, less than 85% recorded once. This clone was found once. This CDR3 has 11 residues. V dropped 6 bases and J dropped 11; count of bases not matched to a gene: 4. From germline, CDR1 is MNHEY and CDR2 SVGAGI.

The clonotype was recovered from a human donor in a cohort sampled during active COVID-19. The chain recombines TRBV6-5 with TRBJ1-1, with 9 bases fitting TRBD1. The sample comprised peripheral blood. The CDR3 protein is CASRTTGGAFF. CDR3 sequence (DNA): TGTGCCAGCAGAACGACAGGGGGGGCTTTCTTT.